The sequence of this T cell receptor (beta chain) was determined in a study of T cell repertoires in cytomegalovirus infection. TCRdb re-called the reads with MiXCR, one entry per CDR3 protein. Of around 300,000 distinct CDR3 sequences listed, 25% are singletons. Study conclusions and caveats: Based on cumulative public TCR beta family frequency, carriers of CMV plus the relevant HLA were identified.

The CDR3 sequence is 15 residues long. Looked up from germline, CDR1 is SGHRS and CDR2 is YFSETQ. V gave up 3 bases and J gave up 7 bases; unmatched junction bases: 9. This clonotype was counted a few times. The antigen remains undetermined. Material: cultured PBMCs, obtained from culture after CMV antigen stimulation. The clonotype originates from a human donor in good health (CMV status not recorded). Some clones in this sample may be carry-over from other donors' samples. The V and J genes are TRBV5-1 and TRBJ1-2, with 10 nucleotides matching TRBD1. The CDR3 loop is CASSSRRGQGFGYTF. The CDR3 nucleotides are TGCGCCAGCAGCTCCAGGAGGGGACAGGGGTTTGGCTACACCTTC.